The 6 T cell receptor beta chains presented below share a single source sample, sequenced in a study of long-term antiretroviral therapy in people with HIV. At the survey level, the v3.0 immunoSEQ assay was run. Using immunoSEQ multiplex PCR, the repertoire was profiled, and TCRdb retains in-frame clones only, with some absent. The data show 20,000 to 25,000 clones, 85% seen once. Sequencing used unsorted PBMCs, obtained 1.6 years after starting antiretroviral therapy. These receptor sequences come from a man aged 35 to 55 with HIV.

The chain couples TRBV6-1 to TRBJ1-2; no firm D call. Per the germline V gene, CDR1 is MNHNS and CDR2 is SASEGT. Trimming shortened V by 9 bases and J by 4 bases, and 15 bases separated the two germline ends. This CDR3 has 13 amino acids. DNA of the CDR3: TGTGCCAGTGCACACGCGGCCAGCTATGGCTACACCTTC. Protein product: CASAHAASYGYTF.

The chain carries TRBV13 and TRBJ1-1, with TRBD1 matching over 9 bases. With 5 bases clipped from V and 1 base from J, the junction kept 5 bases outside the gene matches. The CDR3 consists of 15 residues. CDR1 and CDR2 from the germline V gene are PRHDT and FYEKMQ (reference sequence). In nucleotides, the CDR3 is TGTGCCAGCAGCAACACAGGGGGCGCGAACACTGAAGCTTTCTTT. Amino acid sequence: CASSNTGGANTEAFF.

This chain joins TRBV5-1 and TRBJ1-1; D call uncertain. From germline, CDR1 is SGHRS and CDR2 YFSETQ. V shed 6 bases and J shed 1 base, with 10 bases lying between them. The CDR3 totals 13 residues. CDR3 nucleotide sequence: TGCGCCAGCACCCTGGATACGAACACTGAAGCTTTCTTT. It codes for CASTLDTNTEAFF.

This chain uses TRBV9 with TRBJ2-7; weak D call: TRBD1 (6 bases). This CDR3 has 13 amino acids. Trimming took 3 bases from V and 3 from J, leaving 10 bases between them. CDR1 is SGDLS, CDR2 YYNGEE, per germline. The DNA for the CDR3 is TGTGCCAGCAGCGAATCGACAGGCTACGAGCAGTACTTC. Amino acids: CASSESTGYEQYF.

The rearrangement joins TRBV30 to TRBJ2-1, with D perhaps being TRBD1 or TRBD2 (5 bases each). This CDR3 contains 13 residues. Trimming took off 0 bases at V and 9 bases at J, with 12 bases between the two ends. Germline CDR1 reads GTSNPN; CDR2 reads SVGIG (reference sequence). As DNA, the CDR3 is TGTGCCTGGAGTGTATCCAGGGACGGTGAGCAGTTCTTC. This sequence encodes CAWSVSRDGEQFF.

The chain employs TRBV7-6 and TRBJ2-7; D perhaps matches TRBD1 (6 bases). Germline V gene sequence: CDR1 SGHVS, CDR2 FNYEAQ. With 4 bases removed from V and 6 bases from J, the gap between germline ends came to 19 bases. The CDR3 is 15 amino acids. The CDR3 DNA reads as TGTGCCAGCAGCTCCCGTGGGGGCCAGGTCTCCGAGCAGTACTTC. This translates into CASSSRGGQVSEQYF.